This T cell receptor beta chain originates from a study of shared T cell receptors in the human thymus (dated by TCRdb to 2020 to 2022). About the study as a whole: The study investigated the way shared, self-reactive T-cell receptor alpha chains are produced in the human thymus.

Concerning this clone itself: There is no known antigen for this receptor. No much larger clone exists at a distance of one base, and base qualities are not known.

V loses 2 bases, J loses 5 bases, and the germline ends lie 18 bases apart. From the germline V gene (reference sequence), CDR1 is GTSNPN and CDR2 is SVGIG. Including the terminal cysteine and phenylalanine, the CDR3 comprises 15 residues. The entry retains the CDR3 DNA only, 45 bases that are in frame from base 1. Library preparation used the immunoSEQ multiplex PCR assay. The clones in this table, taken by TCRdb from immuneACCESS, are in-frame only. Not every clone is retained; where verified, under half of the shortfall comes from an unresolved V gene, and the cause of the rest is unknown. For this sample the table gives roughly 560,000 clones, of which around 78% were detected only once. Approximately 0.013% of the sample rests with the top ten. This same sample was also part of a study on human thymus T cells. As described in the second report: Immunologically healthy infants undergoing open corrective cardiac surgery for congenital heart defects in Finland were used as donors. Thymus tissue was collected as surgical resects that were removed during corrective cardiac surgery. V and J gene segment usage appeared biased in both thymic and peripheral blood repertoires. Highly overlapping thymic TCR repertoires among unrelated individuals were reported in the related research. TCR alpha and beta repertoires from roughly 8 infant thymus samples and a few related peripheral blood samples were characterized in the study. Donor ages ranged from roughly 6 to 250 days, and the cohort comprised five or six male and a couple of female infants. After being mechanically released from the tissue, thymocytes were kept at -70 degrees C in pellets of about 10-33 million cells. Genomic DNA was extracted from frozen cell pellets with a QIAsymphony instrument. The immunoSEQ multiplex PCR assay was used to amplify the TCRB and TCRAD loci from a standardized quantity of quality-controlled genomic DNA. The V(D)J region was spanned by amplicons of a length sufficient to cover the CDR3 and to identify V and J genes. The commercial immunoSEQ service was used to sequence amplicons on an Illumina platform. Primer bias and sequencing errors were corrected as previously described, and TCRAD and TCRB definitions were based on the IMGT database. Repertoires were analysed with immunoSEQ Analyzer 3.0 and VDJTools, covering basic statistics, V/J segment usage, diversity estimates, rarefaction and pairwise overlap. Diversity was estimated with Chao1, ChaoE, Efron-Thisted, Shannon and inverse Simpson indices, and also on datasets down-sampled to the smallest sample. Repertoire overlap used strict matching of CDR3 nucleotide sequence, V gene and J gene, with Jaccard-based multidimensional scaling clustering. On average, roughly 800,000 unique TCRB clonotypes were obtained from thymus samples, compared with 80,000 to 85,000 from blood samples.

Sequenced input: thymocytes. The sequence was obtained from a boy less than two years old with a congenital heart defect. Donor details come from another sample of the same person, matched by shared clones. Here the chain combines TRBV30 and TRBJ1-1; TRBD1 is possibly the D segment (5 matching bases). The DNA reads as follows: TGTGCCTGGAGTATACAATTGGGGGGGTCTACTGAAGCTTTCTTT. It translates to CAWSIQLGGSTEAFF.